This is a list of T cell receptor beta chains from one sample in a study of blood T cell repertoires in COVID-19. Sequenced by immunoSEQ multiplex PCR; TCRdb stores in-frame clones only, minus some. Of about 130,000 clones listed, 75% to 90% are singletons. Source material: PBMCs or T cells enriched from blood (not recorded which). These receptors were obtained from a woman in her fifties or sixties who had recovered from COVID-19. The CDR3 runs from the conserved cysteine through the conserved F or W. D genes are given only for firm matches. Some rows have no size entry. The others give once, few or many, or a class for an expanded clone.

j_call d_call clone_size v_call cdr3_nt cdr3_aa
TRBJ2-7 NA NA TRBV27 TGTGCCAGCAGTTTAGCGGGGGCCATAGACTACGAGCAGTACTTC CASSLAGAIDYEQYF
TRBJ2-1 TRBD1 NA TRBV11-2 TGTGCCAGCAGCTTAGGACAGGGTAGGAATGAGCAGTTCTTC CASSLGQGRNEQFF
TRBJ1-5 NA NA TRBV5-1 TGCGCCAGCAGCTTGGGGGCCCCCAATCAGCCCCAGCATTTT CASSLGAPNQPQHF
TRBJ1-4 TRBD1 few TRBV2 TGTGCCAGCAGGCTGACAGGGGGATATGAAAAACTGTTTTTT CASRLTGGYEKLFF
TRBJ2-1 NA NA TRBV6-5 TGTGCCAGCAGCATTGGCGGGGAAGAGCAGTTCTTC CASSIGGEEQFF
TRBJ2-3 TRBD2 NA TRBV6-5 TGTGCCACGTATGAGCGGGGGGGGTTAGATACGCAGTATTTT CATYERGGLDTQYF
TRBJ2-7 NA once TRBV9 TGTGCCAGCAGCGTAGGACAGGACCGCTCCTACGAGCAGTACTTC CASSVGQDRSYEQYF
TRBJ2-2 TRBD2 NA TRBV19 TGTGCCAGTAGTATAGGGGAGGGGCGCAAAATCGGGGAGCTGTTTTTT CASSIGEGRKIGELFF
TRBJ1-1 NA NA TRBV4-2 TGTGCCAGCAGCCAAGTCCTGGGGGGAGGGACTGAAGCTTTCTTT CASSQVLGGGTEAFF
TRBJ2-1 TRBD2 NA TRBV24-1 TGTGCCACCAGTGAAGCGAGCGGGGGGCAATACAATGAGCAGTTCTTC CATSEASGGQYNEQFF
TRBJ1-4 NA few TRBV6-6 TGTGCCAGCAGTACCTCGGATAGGGGGAGTGAAAAACTGTTTTTT CASSTSDRGSEKLFF
TRBJ1-6 NA NA TRBV25-1 TGTGCCAGCAGTGAAGGGACACCTATAAATTCACCCCTCCACTTT CASSEGTPINSPLHF
TRBJ1-6 TRBD1 NA TRBV6-2/TRBV6-3 TGTGCCAGCAGCCCAGGACAGGGGAAATTGAGTAATTCACCCCTCCACTTT CASSPGQGKLSNSPLHF
TRBJ1-4 TRBD1 few TRBV7-9 TGTGCCAGCAGCTCCAGGACAGGGGGCGGAGAAAAACTGTTTTTT CASSSRTGGGEKLFF
TRBJ2-3 TRBD2 NA TRBV7-9 TGTGCCAGCAGCTCCGGGGGGGTCCTCACAGATACGCAGTATTTT CASSSGGVLTDTQYF
TRBJ1-2 TRBD1 few TRBV5-5 TGTGCCAGCAGCTCTCAGGGACAGAGAAACTATGGCTACACCTTC CASSSQGQRNYGYTF
TRBJ2-1 NA NA TRBV10-1 TGCGCCAGCAGTAGCGGAAGCTCCTACAATGAGCAGTTCTTC CASSSGSSYNEQFF
TRBJ2-3 TRBD2 NA TRBV5-4 TGTGCCAGCAGCTTGAAAGCGGGGGGGCGAATTGATACGCAGTATTTT CASSLKAGGRIDTQYF
TRBJ1-2 TRBD1 few TRBV5-5 TGTGCCAGCAGCGGAGAGACAGGGGGCTATGGCTACACCTTC CASSGETGGYGYTF
TRBJ2-2 TRBD2 NA TRBV19 TGTGCCACTCGAATTAACGGGGGGGGTTCCACCGGGGAGCTGTTTTTT CATRINGGGSTGELFF
TRBJ1-1 NA NA TRBV11-2 TGTGCCACCTCGGGAGCGAACACTGAAGCTTTCTTT CATSGANTEAFF
TRBJ1-1 NA NA TRBV2 TGTGCCAGCGCTTATGGGGTAGGGGAGAACACTGAAGCTTTCTTT CASAYGVGENTEAFF
TRBJ2-1 NA NA TRBV19 TGTGCCAGTAGGAGAGACAGTTACAATGAGCAGTTCTTC CASRRDSYNEQFF
TRBJ2-3 TRBD2 NA TRBV6-2/TRBV6-3 TGTGCCAGCAGTTTTGGGACTAGCGGGGGGGCTCCTGGAGATACGCAGTATTTT CASSFGTSGGAPGDTQYF
TRBJ2-5 NA NA TRBV5-5 TGTGCCAGCAGCTGGATTACCGGGGGTCAAGAGACCCAGTACTTC CASSWITGGQETQYF
TRBJ1-5 TRBD1 NA TRBV10-3 TGTGCCATCAGTGAAGGGACAGCTCTAAATAGCAATCAGCCCCAGCATTTT CAISEGTALNSNQPQHF
TRBJ2-2 NA NA TRBV18 TGTGCCAGCTCGTGGGAGGACACCGGGGAGCTGTTTTTT CASSWEDTGELFF
TRBJ1-1 NA NA TRBV19 TGTGCCAGTATCGTGGGAGGGGCTGTATACACTGAAGCTTTCTTT CASIVGGAVYTEAFF
TRBJ2-2 TRBD2 NA TRBV7-9 TGTGCCAGCGGATGGACTAGCGGGGGCCCGAACACCGGGGAGCTGTTTTTT CASGWTSGGPNTGELFF
TRBJ2-3 TRBD2 NA TRBV7-2 TGTGCCAGCAGCTCCCCTAGCGGGGGGTCCTCTAGCACAGATACGCAGTATTTT CASSSPSGGSSSTDTQYF
TRBJ2-7 TRBD1 NA TRBV6-5 TGTGCCAGCAAGAAGATCGACAGGGGGGGCGAGCAGTACTTC CASKKIDRGGEQYF
TRBJ2-1 TRBD2 NA TRBV19 TGTGCCAGTAGGACCCAGCGGGGGGTGGGTGAGCAGTTCTTC CASRTQRGVGEQFF
TRBJ1-1 TRBD1 NA TRBV4-1 TGCGCCAGCAGCGCAAGACAGGGGCGCACTGAAGCTTTCTTT CASSARQGRTEAFF
TRBJ1-4 NA NA TRBV7-3 TGTGCCAGCAGTCACAGTATAGCAACTAATGAAAAACTGTTTTTT CASSHSIATNEKLFF
TRBJ1-1 NA NA TRBV4-1 TGCGCCAGCAGCCAAGGGCGACAGGTGAACACTGAAGCTTTCTTT CASSQGRQVNTEAFF
TRBJ2-1 TRBD1 NA TRBV5-1 TGCGCCAGCATCCTCGGACAGGGAAGGAACAATGAGCAGTTCTTC CASILGQGRNNEQFF
TRBJ1-1 TRBD1 NA TRBV4-1 TGCGCCAGCAGCCAAGGCTGGGACAGGGGGCCTGAAGCTTTCTTT CASSQGWDRGPEAFF
TRBJ2-7 NA NA TRBV7-2 TGTGCCAGCAGCCGCAGGGGGGCCGCATCCTACGAGCAGTACTTC CASSRRGAASYEQYF
TRBJ2-3 TRBD2 NA TRBV10-3 TGTGCCATCAGTGGGACTAGCGGGGACACAGATACGCAGTATTTT CAISGTSGDTDTQYF
TRBJ1-2 NA NA TRBV5-1 TGCGCCAGTGGATCCACAGGGATTAACTATGGCTACACCTTC CASGSTGINYGYTF
TRBJ2-1 TRBD1 NA TRBV18 TGTGCCAGCTCAAGGAACAGGGGGTACAATGAGCAGTTCTTC CASSRNRGYNEQFF
TRBJ1-4 TRBD1 few TRBV7-6 TGTGCCAGCAGCTTAGGCGACAGGGGTTCATGGGAAAAACTGTTTTTT CASSLGDRGSWEKLFF
TRBJ2-7 NA NA TRBV5-1 TGCGCCAGCAGCCCCCTGTCACTGTCCTACGAGCAGTACTTC CASSPLSLSYEQYF
TRBJ2-3 TRBD2 few TRBV4-2 TGTGCCAGCAGCCAAGATCTAGCGGGGGTGACAGATACGCAGTATTTT CASSQDLAGVTDTQYF
TRBJ2-2 NA NA TRBV3-1/TRBV3-2 TGTGCCAGCAGCCAAGGCCGGTCCGGGGAGCTGTTTTTT CASSQGRSGELFF
TRBJ1-4 NA once TRBV2 TGTGCCAGCAGTGAAGTCGGTGAAAAACTGTTTTTT CASSEVGEKLFF
TRBJ1-1 NA NA TRBV10-3 TGTGCCATCAGTGAGGCCAGGGGCGACTGGCCTGAAGCTTTCTTT CAISEARGDWPEAFF
TRBJ1-3 TRBD1 NA TRBV18 TGTGCCAGCTCATACGGACAGGCATCTGGGGGAAACACCATATATTTT CASSYGQASGGNTIYF
TRBJ1-1 NA few TRBV19 TGTGCCAGTAGTATACTGAGTACAGGTATGAACACTGAAGCTTTCTTT CASSILSTGMNTEAFF